This T cell receptor (beta chain) originates from a study of identical twins. Study conclusions and caveats: Out-of-frame alpha sequences shared by twins were enriched for low generation probability.

A note on this clonotype: Its specificity is unknown.

A universal primer site was incorporated via template switching, and the cDNA contained unique molecular identifiers. TCRdb passed the 5' RACE reads through MiXCR, listing each CDR3 protein once. The table has 200,000 to 300,000 distinct CDR3 sequences, approximately 7.3% seen once. Trimming removed 0 bases at V and 0 bases at J, with 10 bases between. The CDR3 has 15 residues. Per germline, CDR1 SGHKS and CDR2 YYEKEE (reference sequence). The same data also went into a second study, on yellow fever vaccine responses in identical twins.

The V and J genes are TRBV5-5 and TRBJ2-7; a weak D match, TRBD1 (5 bases). Material for sequencing was CD8+ T cells sorted from blood. This TCR derives from a woman between 18 and 29 years old in good health. Here the CDR3 DNA reads TGTGCCAGCAGCTTGGGACAGTCAAGCTCCTACGAGCAGTACGTC. It specifies CASSLGQSSSYEQYV.